The 6 T cell receptor beta chains listed next were all sequenced from one sample in a study of siplizumab effects on memory and regulatory T cells. Profiled with immunoSEQ multiplex PCR; TCRdb holds only in-frame clones, not every one. This table holds roughly 70,000 clones, 90% to 95% found once. The sample taken for sequencing was CD8+ T cells sorted from blood. The receptors derive from a human donor in good health.

This chain links TRBV14 with TRBJ2-7; D gene unclear. The CDR3 contains 13 residues. Germline V gene lookup returns CDR1 SGHDN and CDR2 FVKESK. The V gene lost 1 base and the J gene lost 9 bases, with 13 bases spanning the gap. The CDR3 nucleotides read TGTGCCAGCAGCCAAGGGCAGCTACGAGGGCAGTACTTC. It specifies CASSQGQLRGQYF.

The chain uses TRBV7-9 and TRBJ2-1, with 8 bases lining up with TRBD1. Trimming at V came to 5 bases and at J to 8 bases, leaving 11 bases not matched to a gene. Germline V gene lookup returns CDR1 SEHNR and CDR2 FQNEAQ (reference sequence). This CDR3 contains 15 residues. The CDR3 region is CASSTLLGQGHEQFF. The CDR3 coding sequence is TGTGCCAGCAGCACCTTGCTTGGACAGGGACATGAGCAGTTCTTC.

The chain uses TRBV25-1 and TRBJ1-3; D is undetermined. The germline V and J ends were trimmed by 10 bases and 0 bases, with 7 bases remaining between them. CDR1 MGHDK and CDR2 SYGVNS come from the germline V gene. There are 12 residues in the CDR3. The CDR3 sequence is CATTYSGNTIYF. The CDR3 DNA is TGTGCCACAACGTACTCTGGAAACACCATATATTTT.

The chain links TRBV11-2 to TRBJ2-7; TRBD2 agrees at 8 bases. The CDR3 extends over 16 amino acids. Germline loops: CDR1 SGHAT, CDR2 FQNNGV. With V trimmed by 4 bases and J by 7 bases, 15 bases remained unmatched. The DNA for the CDR3 is TGTGCCAGCAGCTCCCACCTAACGGGGGGGCCGAAAGAGCAGTACTTC. It yields the protein CASSSHLTGGPKEQYF.

The chain carries TRBV19 and TRBJ2-7; D is perhaps TRBD1 or TRBD2 (5 bases each). V was cut by 5 bases and J by 6 bases, with 14 bases left in between. Germline V gene lookup returns CDR1 LNHDA and CDR2 SQIVND (reference sequence). The CDR3 runs to 13 residues. The CDR3 nucleotides are TGTGCCAGTAGTCCGGGACCGGTACTCGAGCAGTACTTC. Protein sequence: CASSPGPVLEQYF.

The J gene is TRBJ2-7, the V gene TRBV9, with D possibly matching TRBD2 (5 bases). CDR3 length equals 14 residues. Germline loops: CDR1 SGDLS, CDR2 YYNGEE. V dropped 3 bases and J dropped 3 bases, with 13 bases sitting between them. The CDR3 region has the DNA TGTGCCAGCAGCGCCCGGGCCGCGGGCTACGAGCAGTACTTC. It is translated as CASSARAAGYEQYF.